Given below is one T cell receptor beta chain in context. The sample comes from a study of OX40 agonist ivuxolimab in advanced cancers. Sequencing used immunoSEQ multiplex PCR; TCRdb keeps in-frame clones, though not all of them. This sample carries about 46,000 clones, more than 85% of them seen once, and the ten largest clones take approximately 11%. The source material was CD4+ or CD8+ T cells sorted from blood, sampled in a trial of the OX40 agonist ivuxolimab. The TCR originated in an adult with an advanced solid tumor such as melanoma, head and neck, liver or kidney cancer.

DNA for the CDR3: TGTGCCAGCAGTGAGGGACTAGCGGGGGCCCAAGAGACCCAGTACTTC. This translates into CASSEGLAGAQETQYF. J is TRBJ2-5 and V is TRBV6-1; 14 bases line up with TRBD2. V dropped 3 bases and J dropped 1; count of bases not matched to a gene: 1. The CDR3 loop spans 16 amino acids. The germline gives CDR1 MNHNS, CDR2 SASEGT.